The clone carrying this T cell receptor beta chain was observed once. This specimen comes from a study of CD8 T cells in Susac syndrome. High-throughput TCR beta sequencing covered peripheral CD8+ and CD4+ T cells. The controls were healthy donors who were matched for age and sex. TEMRA cells were enriched by FACS, and CD4+ and CD8+ T cells were negatively isolated. The V gene's germline CDR1 is DFQATT and CDR2 SNEGSKA (reference sequence). The CDR3 has 15 amino acids. V was shortened by 3 bases and J by 0 bases, with 13 bases between the two germline ends. With random hexamers, roughly 0.5 to 1 ug RNA was reverse transcribed. immunoSEQ multiplex PCR amplified TCR beta CDR3 across 54 Vbeta, 13 Jbeta. TCRdb re-called the immunoSEQ multiplex PCR reads through MiXCR, storing one row per CDR3 protein. The data hold 150,000 to 200,000 distinct CDR3 sequences, with about 90% observed a single time.

Sequencing was done on a sample of CD4+ T cells from PBMCs. This chain joins TRBV20-1 and TRBJ2-3; maybe TRBD2 (5 bases). The clonotype comes from a human donor in good health. The DNA for the CDR3 is TGCAGTGCTAGGGATAGCGCGACTAGCACAGATACGCAGTATTTT. The encoded protein is CSARDSATSTDTQYF.